This is a list of T cell receptor beta chains from one sample in a study of shared clonotypes between healthy human individuals. Assay used: immunoSEQ multiplex PCR; TCRdb lists only in-frame clones, some missing. The table includes about 1 million clones, about 77% detected once. The sequencing sample was made of memory CD4+ T cells sorted from blood. These receptors originate from a man aged 18 to 30 in good health. The CDR3 runs from the conserved cysteine through the conserved F or W. A D gene is named only where the DNA matches it firmly. Only part of the rows carry a size: once, few, many, or a class if the clone is expanded.

clone_size	cdr3_length	d_call	v_call	j_call	cdr3_aa	cdr3_nt
.	15	TRBD2	TRBV6-1	TRBJ2-5	CASREALAVQETQYF	TGTGCCAGCAGAGAGGCACTAGCGGTACAAGAGACCCAGTACTTC
.	11	.	TRBV2	TRBJ2-7	CASMVDKKQYF	TGTGCCAGCATGGTAGATAAGAAGCAGTACTTC
.	11	.	TRBV30	TRBJ1-1	CAWNSPTEAFF	TGTGCCTGGAATTCCCCCACTGAGGCTTTCTTT
few	16	TRBD1	TRBV19	TRBJ1-3	CASSPGQGSSGNTIYF	TGTGCCAGTAGTCCGGGACAGGGGAGCTCTGGAAACACCATATATTTT
few	13	.	TRBV7-7	TRBJ2-2	CASSLGETGELFF	TGTGCTAGCAGCTTAGGGGAGACCGGGGAGCTGTTTTTT
.	13	.	TRBV11-3	TRBJ1-1	CASSFQANTEAFF	TGTGCCAGCAGCTTTCAGGCGAACACTGAAGCTTTCTTT
.	14	.	TRBV25-1	TRBJ1-5	CASSQGIGNQPQHF	TGTGCCAGCAGTCAGGGGATTGGGAATCAGCCCCAGCATTTT
.	13	TRBD2	TRBV30	TRBJ2-5	CAWGLAGLGTQYF	TGTGCCTGGGGACTAGCGGGGCTTGGGACCCAGTACTTC
once	13	.	TRBV7-9	TRBJ2-5	CASSLEVPETQYF	TGTGCCAGCAGCTTAGAGGTACCGGAGACCCAGTACTTC
.	14	.	TRBV5-5	TRBJ2-7	CASSLAYSSYEQYF	TGTGCCAGCAGCTTGGCATACAGCTCCTACGAGCAGTACTTC
once	14	.	TRBV5-1	TRBJ2-2	CASSGQGQPGELFF	TGCGCCAGCAGTGGGCAGGGGCAACCCGGGGAGCTGTTTTTT
.	17	TRBD1	TRBV7-9	TRBJ2-5	CASSSAKGAGGAGTQYF	TGTGCCAGCAGCTCAGCGAAGGGGGCAGGGGGCGCAGGGACCCAGTACTTC
few	14	.	TRBV5-1	TRBJ2-3	CASSTTDSTDTQYF	TGCGCCAGCAGCACCACCGACAGCACAGATACGCAGTATTTT
.	13	.	TRBV7-2	TRBJ2-4	CASSHGGTNIQYF	TGTGCCAGCAGCCATGGGGGTACGAACATTCAGTACTTC
.	15	TRBD2	TRBV2	TRBJ2-1	CASRWEGIFLNEQFF	TGTGCCAGCAGATGGGAGGGGATATTCTTGAATGAGCAGTTCTTC
few	15	.	TRBV5-1	TRBJ1-1	CASSPSTAVNTEAFF	TGCGCCAGCAGCCCTTCGACAGCCGTGAACACTGAAGCTTTCTTT
.	13	.	TRBV29-1	TRBJ1-1	CSLSEDLNTEAFF	TGCAGCCTGTCCGAGGATTTGAACACTGAAGCTTTCTTT
.	12	.	TRBV2	TRBJ2-7	CASRQDDLEQYF	TGTGCCAGCAGGCAAGATGACCTCGAGCAGTACTTC
.	15	TRBD1	TRBV5-4	TRBJ1-6	CASSLVGQGDSPLHF	TGTGCCAGCAGCTTGGTGGGACAGGGAGATTCACCCCTCCACTTT
few	12	.	TRBV5-6	TRBJ1-2	CASSLSGYGYTF	TGTGCCAGCAGCTTGTCCGGCTATGGCTACACCTTC
.	15	.	TRBV7-2	TRBJ2-1	CASSPPGHGGGEQFF	TGTGCCAGCAGCCCTCCGGGACACGGTGGGGGTGAGCAGTTCTTC
.	16	TRBD2	TRBV5-1	TRBJ2-7	CASSREGASSSYEQYF	TGCGCCAGCAGCCGGGAGGGAGCCTCCTCCTCCTACGAGCAGTACTTC
.	15	.	TRBV5-1	TRBJ1-1	CASSSRGAQGTEAFF	TGCGCCAGCAGCTCGAGGGGGGCCCAGGGCACTGAAGCTTTCTTT
.	15	.	TRBV5-4	TRBJ2-5	CASSVSTGGGETQYF	TGTGCCAGCAGCGTGTCAACAGGGGGAGGGGAGACCCAGTACTTC
.	15	.	TRBV30	TRBJ2-2	CAWKLRQRNTGELFF	TGTGCCTGGAAGTTGAGACAGCGGAACACCGGGGAGCTGTTTTTT
.	15	.	TRBV4-1	TRBJ1-6	CASSQGTADNSPLHF	TGCGCCAGCAGCCAAGGGACAGCAGATAATTCACCCCTCCACTTT